This TCR beta chain was retrieved from a study of T cell responses to AZD1222 COVID-19 vaccine. The CDR3 is 15 residues long. The germline CDR1 and CDR2 sequences are SGHRS and YFSETQ. Trimming took off 2 bases at V and 2 bases at J, with 13 bases between the two ends. On this clone itself: As yet, its antigen is unknown.

Regarding the study as a whole: Among the donors, most were white British and more were female, and clonal diversity was possibly underestimated.

Profiling relied on immunoSEQ multiplex PCR, and the TCRdb table lists in-frame clones only, not all of them. Among approximately 270,000 clones, 90% to 95% were seen once, and the ten largest hold less than 0.6%. Pooled in the analysis were second doses at about 4 or about 12 weeks. The sequence came from an adult who received the AZD1222 COVID-19 vaccine. The rearrangement uses TRBV5-1 and TRBJ1-1; D is uncertain. Sequenced material: peripheral blood, taken 28 days after the second AZD1222 dose. CDR3 loop: CASSLGRLPNTEAFF. CDR3 sequence (DNA): TGCGCCAGCAGCTTAGGACGGTTACCTAACACTGAAGCTTTCTTT.